One TCR beta chain is described in this entry. No antigen is known for it. The germline V and J ends were trimmed by 2 bases and 7 bases, with 19 bases remaining between them. Germline V gene sequence: CDR1 SGHNT, CDR2 YYREEE (reference sequence). CDR3 size: 15 residues. Here immunoSEQ multiplex PCR was the method, and the copy in TCRdb shows in-frame clones only, minus some. The data hold under 150,000 clones, with 85% to 95% observed a single time. These data are taken from a study of T cell responses to AZD1222 COVID-19 vaccine. Findings and caveats of the study: Donor demographics were predominantly white British with a female majority; clonal diversity may be underestimated. Repertoire samples came only from after the peak T cell response. Regions 160-218 and 743-854 dominated among vaccine-associated CD4 TCRs spanning spike.

The clonotype comes from an adult in good health. The rearrangement joins TRBV5-4 to TRBJ2-7; either TRBD1 or TRBD2 may fit D (6 bases each). The sample was peripheral blood, taken on day 0 of AZD1222 vaccination. Written as DNA, the CDR3 is TGTGCCAGCAGCTTTGGGGGCTCGAGACTAGAAGAGCAGTACTTC. Translated: CASSFGGSRLEEQYF.